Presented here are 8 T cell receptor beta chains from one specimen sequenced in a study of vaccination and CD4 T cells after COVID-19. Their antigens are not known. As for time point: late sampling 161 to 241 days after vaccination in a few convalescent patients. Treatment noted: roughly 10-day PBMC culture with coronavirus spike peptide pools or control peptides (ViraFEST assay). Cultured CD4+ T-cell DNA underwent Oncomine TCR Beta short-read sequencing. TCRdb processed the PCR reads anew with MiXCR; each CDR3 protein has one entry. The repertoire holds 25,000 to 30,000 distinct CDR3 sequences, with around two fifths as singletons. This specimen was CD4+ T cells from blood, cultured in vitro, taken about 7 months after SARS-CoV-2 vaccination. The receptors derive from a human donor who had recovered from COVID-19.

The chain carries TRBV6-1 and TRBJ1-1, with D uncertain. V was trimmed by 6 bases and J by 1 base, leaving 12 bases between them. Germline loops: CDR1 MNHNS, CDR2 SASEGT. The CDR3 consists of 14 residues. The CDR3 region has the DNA TGTGCCAGCAGACTAACGGGATCGAACACTGAAGCTTTCTTT. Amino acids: CASRLTGSNTEAFF.

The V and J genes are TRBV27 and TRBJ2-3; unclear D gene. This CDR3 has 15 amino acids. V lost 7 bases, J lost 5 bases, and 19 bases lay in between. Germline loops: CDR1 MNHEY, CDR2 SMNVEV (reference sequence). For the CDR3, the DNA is TGTGCCAGCACCCTAGGCGGCTCCCCGGTAGATACGCAGTATTTT. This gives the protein CASTLGGSPVDTQYF.

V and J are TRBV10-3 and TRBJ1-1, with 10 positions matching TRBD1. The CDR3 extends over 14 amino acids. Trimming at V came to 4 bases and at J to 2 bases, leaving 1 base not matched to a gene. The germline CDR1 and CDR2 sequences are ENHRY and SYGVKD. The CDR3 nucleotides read TGTGCCATCAGTGGGGACAGGGGAAACACTGAAGCTTTCTTT. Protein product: CAISGDRGNTEAFF.

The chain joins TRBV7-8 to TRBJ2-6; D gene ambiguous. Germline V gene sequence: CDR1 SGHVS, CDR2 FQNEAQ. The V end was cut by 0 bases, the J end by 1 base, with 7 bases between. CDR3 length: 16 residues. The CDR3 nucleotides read TGTGCCAGCAGCTTAGCGCTCGGGTCTGGGGCCAACGTCCTGACTTTC. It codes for CASSLALGSGANVLTF.

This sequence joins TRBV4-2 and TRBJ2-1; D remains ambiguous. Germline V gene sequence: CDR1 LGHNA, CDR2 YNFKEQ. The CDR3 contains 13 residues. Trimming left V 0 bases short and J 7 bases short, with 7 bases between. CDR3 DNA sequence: TGTGCCAGCAGCCAAGATCAGGAGAATGAGCAGTTCTTC. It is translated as CASSQDQENEQFF.

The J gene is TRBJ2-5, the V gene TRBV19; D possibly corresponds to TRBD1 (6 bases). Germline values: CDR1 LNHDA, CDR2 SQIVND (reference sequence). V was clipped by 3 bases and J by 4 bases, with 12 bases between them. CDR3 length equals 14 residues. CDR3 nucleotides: TGTGCCAGTAGTATTGGGGGCAGGGCAGAGACCCAGTACTTC. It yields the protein CASSIGGRAETQYF.

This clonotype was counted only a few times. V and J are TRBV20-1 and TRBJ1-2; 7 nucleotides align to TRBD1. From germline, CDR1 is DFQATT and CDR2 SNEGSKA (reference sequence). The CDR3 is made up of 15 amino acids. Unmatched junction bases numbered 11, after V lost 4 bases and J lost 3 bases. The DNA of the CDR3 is TGCAGTGCTACAAGGCCAACAGGGGACGACTATGGCTACACCTTC. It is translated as CSATRPTGDDYGYTF.

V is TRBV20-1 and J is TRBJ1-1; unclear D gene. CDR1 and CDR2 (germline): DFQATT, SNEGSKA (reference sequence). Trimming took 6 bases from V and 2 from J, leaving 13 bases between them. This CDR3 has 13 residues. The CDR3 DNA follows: TGCAGTGCCCGCGGGAGGGCCAACACTGAAGCTTTCTTT. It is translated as CSARGRANTEAFF.